This TCR beta chain was obtained from a study of blood T cells in healthy people across ages (dated by TCRdb to about 2015). Concerning the study at large: Template switching captured roughly one uniquely barcoded TCR beta cDNA molecule per two T cells in model experiments. To track age-related changes in TCR beta repertoire diversity, the study relied on deep sequencing normalized with unique cDNA molecular identifiers. Four age groups were formed from the donors: young (average about 17 years), middle-aged (more than 35), aged (around 62) and long-lived (approximately 78). To avoid experimental bias, donors of different ages were distributed randomly across sequencing lanes. The study analyzed two additional independent replicas of 1 million unique cDNA reads from the same blood draw for two donors, one aged 18 to 29 and one aged 80 or older.

The roughly 38 donors, aged about 6 to 90 years, were systemically healthy Caucasian individuals from Russia. Each donor gave about 10 milliliters of peripheral blood, drawn into EDTA-treated Vacutainer tubes. Ficoll-Paque density-gradient centrifugation was used to isolate PBMCs, with at least 6 million per sample. Trizol reagent was used to extract total RNA from PBMCs, with at least 5 micrograms per sample. The percentages of naive CD45RAhigh/CD27high T cells were determined by flow cytometry on a PBMC aliquot from every donor. The library was made by 5' RACE. The instrument given in TCRdb is Illumina HiSeq 2500. A second PCR of about 7 to 12 cycles was performed with a sample-barcoded 5' primer and a J-beta primer mix. Each TCR beta cDNA molecule received a unique molecular identifier from a template-switch 5' adaptor carrying 12 random nucleotides. Each sample yielded at least 3 million CDR3-containing paired-end reads. All of the RNA was converted into first-strand cDNA using the Mint cDNA synthesis kit, with a TRBC-specific oligonucleotide serving as the primer. Following uracil-DNA glycosylase treatment, a first 18-cycle PCR with universal primers M1SS and BC2_uni_R was performed on all cDNA. In the paper's pipeline: Each sample was normalized by randomly selecting 1 million high-quality reads, each carrying a distinct molecular identifier. Reads with shared molecular identifiers were discarded instead of being binned into consensus sequences. MiTCR, with a Q25 quality threshold and the strictest error-elimination algorithm, was used for CDR3 identification, clonotype clustering and error correction. A nonparametric unseen species model with Euler transformation was used to estimate a lower bound on total TCR beta diversity. TCRdb redid the processing of the public reads, applying fastp at Q25 and MiXCR, and retained in-frame beta chains. Duplicate CDR3 protein sequences are folded into a single record with the most common DNA and genes. The V and J calls were not made by the authors but by TCRdb's processing. The sample yields hundreds of thousands of distinct CDR3 sequences; 40% to 50% were counted once. Of the sample, about 30% falls within the top ten clones.

Paper-wide results and their limitations: Compared with the aged group, more naive CD4+ T cells, fewer expanded clones and increased TCR diversity were shown by the long-lived group, suggesting age selection. Observed TCR beta diversity per million T cells fell roughly linearly with age, and a significant reduction was already apparent by age around 39. The CMV infection status of donors was not known, potentially confounding age-related changes in expanded clonotypes. The percentage of naive T cells measured by flow cytometry correlated strongly with observed TCR beta diversity. Conclusive comparison of naive and antigen-experienced compartments was prevented by the profiling of bulk unsorted PBMCs. Total diversity estimates from one million sequenced T cells were considered lower bounds and underestimates.

A note on this clonotype: What antigen it recognizes has not been identified. Per-base qualities were not stored, and no clone one base away is much larger.

A distance of 12 bases separates the germline ends of V and J, which lose 6 bases and 9 bases respectively. The CDR3 runs 12 amino acids, cysteine and phenylalanine included. Here the CDR3 DNA is all that survives: 36 bases in frame from base 1. The germline V gene sets CDR1 to MNHEY and CDR2 to SVGEGT. The sequencing sample was made of blood. The V and J segments used are TRBV6-2 or TRBV6-3 and TRBJ2-1; the D gene identity is not certain. This TCR was sampled from a man at least 80 years old in good health. The CDR3 reads CASRVLSSEQFF. The sequenced DNA is TGTGCCAGCAGGGTCCTGAGTAGTGAGCAGTTCTTC.